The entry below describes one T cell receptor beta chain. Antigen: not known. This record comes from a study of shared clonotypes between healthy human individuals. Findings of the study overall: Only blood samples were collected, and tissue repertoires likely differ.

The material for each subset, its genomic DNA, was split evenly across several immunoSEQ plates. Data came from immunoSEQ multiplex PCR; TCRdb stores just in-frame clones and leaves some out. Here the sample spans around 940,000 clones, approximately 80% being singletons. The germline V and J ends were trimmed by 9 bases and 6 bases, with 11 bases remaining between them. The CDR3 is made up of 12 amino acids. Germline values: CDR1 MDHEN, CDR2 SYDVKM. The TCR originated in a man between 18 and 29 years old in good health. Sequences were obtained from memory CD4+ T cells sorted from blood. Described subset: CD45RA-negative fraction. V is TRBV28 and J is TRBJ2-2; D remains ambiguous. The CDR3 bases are TGTGCCAGTAGGTGGGCGTCCGGGGAGCTGTTTTTT. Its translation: CASRWASGELFF.